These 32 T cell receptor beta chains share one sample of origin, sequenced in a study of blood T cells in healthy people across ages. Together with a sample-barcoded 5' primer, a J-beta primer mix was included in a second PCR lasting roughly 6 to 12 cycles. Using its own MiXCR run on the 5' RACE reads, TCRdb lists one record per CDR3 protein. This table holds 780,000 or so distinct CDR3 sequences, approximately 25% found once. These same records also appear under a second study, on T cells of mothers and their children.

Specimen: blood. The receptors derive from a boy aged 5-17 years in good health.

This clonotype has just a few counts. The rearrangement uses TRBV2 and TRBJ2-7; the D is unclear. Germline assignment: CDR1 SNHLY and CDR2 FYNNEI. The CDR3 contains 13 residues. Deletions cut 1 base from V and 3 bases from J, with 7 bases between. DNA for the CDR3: TGTGCCAGCAGTGAAGGATCAGGCTACGAGCAGTACTTC. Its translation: CASSEGSGYEQYF. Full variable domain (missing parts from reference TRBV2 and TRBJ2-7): EPEVTQTPSHQVTQMGQEVILRCVPISNHLYFYWYRQILGQKVEFLVSFYNNEISEKSEIFDDQFSVERPDGSNFTLKIRSTKLEDSAMYFCASSEGSGYEQYFGPGTRLTVT.

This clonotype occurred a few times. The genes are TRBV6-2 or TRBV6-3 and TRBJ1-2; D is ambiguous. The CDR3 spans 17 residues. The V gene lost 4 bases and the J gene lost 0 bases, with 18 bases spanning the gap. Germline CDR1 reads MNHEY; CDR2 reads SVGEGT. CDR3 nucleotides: TGTGCCAGCAGTTCCTTCGGGCAGCGAAGAACTAACTATGGCTACACCTTC. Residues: CASSSFGQRRTNYGYTF.

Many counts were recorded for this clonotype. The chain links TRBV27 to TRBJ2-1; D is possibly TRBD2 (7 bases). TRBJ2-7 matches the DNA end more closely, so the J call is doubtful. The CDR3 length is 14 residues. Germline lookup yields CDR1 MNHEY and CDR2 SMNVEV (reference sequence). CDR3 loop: CASSFAGASYEQYF. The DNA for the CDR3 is TGTGCCAGCAGTTTCGCGGGGGCCAGCTACGAGCAGTACTTC.

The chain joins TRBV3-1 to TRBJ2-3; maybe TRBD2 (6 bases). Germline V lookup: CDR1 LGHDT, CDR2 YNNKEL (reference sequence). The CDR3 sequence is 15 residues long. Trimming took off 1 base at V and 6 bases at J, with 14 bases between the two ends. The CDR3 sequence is CASSQVAEEGDTQYF. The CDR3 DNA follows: TGTGCCAGCAGCCAAGTAGCGGAGGAGGGTGATACGCAGTATTTT.

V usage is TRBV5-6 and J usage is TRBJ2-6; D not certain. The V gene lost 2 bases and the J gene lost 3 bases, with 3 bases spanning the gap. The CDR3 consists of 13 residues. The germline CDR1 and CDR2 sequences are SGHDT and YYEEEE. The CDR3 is CASSLVGANVLTF. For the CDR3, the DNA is TGTGCCAGCAGCTTAGTTGGGGCCAACGTCCTGACTTTC.

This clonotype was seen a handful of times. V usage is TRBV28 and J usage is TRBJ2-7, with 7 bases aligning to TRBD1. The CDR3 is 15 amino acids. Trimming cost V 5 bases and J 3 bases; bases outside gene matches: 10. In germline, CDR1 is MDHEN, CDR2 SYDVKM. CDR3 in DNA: TGTGCCAGCAGTGGAGCGGACACAGGGGACTACGAGCAGTACTTC. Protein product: CASSGADTGDYEQYF.

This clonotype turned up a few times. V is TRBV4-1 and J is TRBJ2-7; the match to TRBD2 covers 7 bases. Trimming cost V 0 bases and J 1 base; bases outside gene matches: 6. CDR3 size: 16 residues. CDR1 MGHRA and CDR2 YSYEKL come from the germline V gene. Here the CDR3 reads CASSQDRREWSYEQYF. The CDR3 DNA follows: TGCGCCAGCAGCCAAGACAGGCGGGAGTGGTCCTACGAGCAGTACTTC.

CDR3 sequence reads: CASSEAGGTQYF. The CDR3, as DNA: TGTGCCAGCAGTGAGGCGGGTGGGACCCAGTACTTC. This rearrangement joins TRBV6-1 to TRBJ2-7; a possible D gene is TRBD2 (5 bases). The assigned J gene may be wrong: the sequence end matches TRBJ2-5 better. CDR3 size: 12 residues. Germline V lookup: CDR1 MNHNS, CDR2 SASEGT.

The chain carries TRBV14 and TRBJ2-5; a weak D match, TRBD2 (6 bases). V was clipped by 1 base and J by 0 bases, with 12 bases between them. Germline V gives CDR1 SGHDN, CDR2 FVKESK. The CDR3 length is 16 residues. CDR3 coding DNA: TGTGCCAGCAGCCAAGGACTAGACAATTACCAAGAGACCCAGTACTTC. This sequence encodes CASSQGLDNYQETQYF.

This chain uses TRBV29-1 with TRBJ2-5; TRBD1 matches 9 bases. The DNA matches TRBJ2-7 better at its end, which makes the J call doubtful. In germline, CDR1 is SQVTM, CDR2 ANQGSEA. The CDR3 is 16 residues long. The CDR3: CSVPYFIRDRDYEQYF. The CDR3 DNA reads TGCAGCGTCCCATATTTTATCCGGGACAGGGATTACGAGCAGTACTTC.

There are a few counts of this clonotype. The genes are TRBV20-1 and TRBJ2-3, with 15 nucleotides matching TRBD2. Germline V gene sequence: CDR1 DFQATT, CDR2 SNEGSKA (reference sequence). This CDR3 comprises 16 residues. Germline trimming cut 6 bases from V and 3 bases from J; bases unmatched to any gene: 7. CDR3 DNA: TGCAGTGCCGGAGGGGGGACTAGCGGGAGGACAGATACGCAGTATTTT. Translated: CSAGGGTSGRTDTQYF.

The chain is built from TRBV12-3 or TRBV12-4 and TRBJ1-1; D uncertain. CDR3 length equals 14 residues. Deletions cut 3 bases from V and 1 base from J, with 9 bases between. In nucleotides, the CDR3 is TGTGCCAGCAGTTTGAGGGAGGAGAACACTGAAGCTTTCTTT. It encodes CASSLREENTEAFF.

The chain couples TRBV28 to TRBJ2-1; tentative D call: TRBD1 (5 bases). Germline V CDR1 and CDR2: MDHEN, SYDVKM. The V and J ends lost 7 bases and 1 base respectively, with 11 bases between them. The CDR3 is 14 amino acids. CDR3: CASTLTDSYNEQFF. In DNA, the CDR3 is TGTGCCAGCACCCTGACAGATTCCTACAATGAGCAGTTCTTC.

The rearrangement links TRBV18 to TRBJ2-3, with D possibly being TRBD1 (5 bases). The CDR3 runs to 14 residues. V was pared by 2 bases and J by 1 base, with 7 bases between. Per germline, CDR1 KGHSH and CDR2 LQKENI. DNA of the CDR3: TGTGCCAGCTCACCATTCAGGGGCACAGATACGCAGTATTTT. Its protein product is CASSPFRGTDTQYF.

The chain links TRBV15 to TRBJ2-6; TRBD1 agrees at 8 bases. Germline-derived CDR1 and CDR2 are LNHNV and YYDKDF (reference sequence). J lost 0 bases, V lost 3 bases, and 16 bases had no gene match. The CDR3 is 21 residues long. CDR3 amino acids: CATSRGWGLRDRNSGANVLTF. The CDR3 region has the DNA TGTGCCACCAGCAGGGGATGGGGCTTGAGGGACAGGAACTCTGGGGCCAACGTCCTGACTTTC.

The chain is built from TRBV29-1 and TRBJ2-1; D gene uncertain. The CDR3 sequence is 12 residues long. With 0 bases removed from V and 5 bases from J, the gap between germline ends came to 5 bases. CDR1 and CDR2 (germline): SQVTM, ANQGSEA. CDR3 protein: CSVEDPNNEQFF. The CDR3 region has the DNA TGCAGCGTTGAAGACCCTAACAATGAGCAGTTCTTC.

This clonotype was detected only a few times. The chain's CDR3 is CSVEGGTGLREQYF. The CDR3 DNA is TGCAGCGTTGAAGGCGGCACAGGGCTCCGCGAGCAGTACTTC. The V and J genes are TRBV29-1 and TRBJ2-7, with D tentatively TRBD1 (6 bases). The CDR3 is 14 amino acids. Trimming cost V 1 base and J 6 bases, with 16 bases left between them. CDR1 SQVTM and CDR2 ANQGSEA come from the germline V gene.

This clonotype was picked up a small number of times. CDR3 amino acids: CASSLTGKQETQYF. The CDR3 DNA reads TGTGCCAGCAGCCTAACTGGAAAACAAGAGACCCAGTACTTC. The genes are TRBV25-1 and TRBJ2-5; D uncertain. Germline CDR1 and CDR2: MGHDK and SYGVNS. The CDR3 consists of 14 residues. V dropped 6 bases and J dropped 2 bases, with 13 bases sitting between them.

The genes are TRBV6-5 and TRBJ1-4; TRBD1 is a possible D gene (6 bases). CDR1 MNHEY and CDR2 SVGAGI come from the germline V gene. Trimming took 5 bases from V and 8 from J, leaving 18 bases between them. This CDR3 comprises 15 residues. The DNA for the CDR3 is TGTGCCAGCAGTAAAACAGGGACGGTTGGAGAAAAACTGTTTTTT. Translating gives CASSKTGTVGEKLFF.

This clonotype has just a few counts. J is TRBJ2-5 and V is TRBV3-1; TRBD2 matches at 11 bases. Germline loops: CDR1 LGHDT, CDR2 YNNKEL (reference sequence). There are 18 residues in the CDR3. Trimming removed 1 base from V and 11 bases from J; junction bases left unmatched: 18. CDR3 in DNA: TGTGCCAGCAGCCAAGTGGTCAGATCTAGCGGGGGGCCGGAGGAGCAGTACTTC. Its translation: CASSQVVRSSGGPEEQYF.

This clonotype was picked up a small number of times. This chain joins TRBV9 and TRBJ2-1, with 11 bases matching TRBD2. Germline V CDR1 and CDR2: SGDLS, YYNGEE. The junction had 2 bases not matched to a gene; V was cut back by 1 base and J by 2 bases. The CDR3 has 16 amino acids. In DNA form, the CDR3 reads TGTGCCAGCAGCGTAACTAGCGGGAGCACCTACAATGAGCAGTTCTTC. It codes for CASSVTSGSTYNEQFF.

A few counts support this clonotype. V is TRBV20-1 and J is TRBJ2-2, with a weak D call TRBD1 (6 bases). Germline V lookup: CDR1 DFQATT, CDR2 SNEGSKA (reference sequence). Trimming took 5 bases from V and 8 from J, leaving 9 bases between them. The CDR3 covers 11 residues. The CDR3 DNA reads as TGCAGTGCTGGACAGTTTGGGGAGCTGTTTTTT. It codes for CSAGQFGELFF.

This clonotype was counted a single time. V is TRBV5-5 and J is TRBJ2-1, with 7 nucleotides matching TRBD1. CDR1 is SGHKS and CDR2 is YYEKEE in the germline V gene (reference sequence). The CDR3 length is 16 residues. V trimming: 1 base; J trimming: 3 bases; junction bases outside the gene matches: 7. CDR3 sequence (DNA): TGTGCCAGCAGCTTGCCGAGGACAGGAGTCTACAATGAGCAGTTCTTC. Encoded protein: CASSLPRTGVYNEQFF.

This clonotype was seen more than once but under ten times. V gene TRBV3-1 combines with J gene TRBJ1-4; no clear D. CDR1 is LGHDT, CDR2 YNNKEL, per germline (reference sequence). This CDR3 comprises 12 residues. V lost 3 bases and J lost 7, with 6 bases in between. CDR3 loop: CASSHLREKLFF. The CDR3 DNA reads TGTGCCAGCAGCCATCTCCGTGAAAAACTGTTTTTT. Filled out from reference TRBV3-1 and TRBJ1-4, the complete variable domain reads DTAVSQTPKYLVTQMGNDKSIKCEQNLGHDTMYWYKQDSKKFLKIMFSYNNKELIINETVPNRFSPKSPDKAHLNLHINSLELGDSAVYFCASSHLREKLFFGSGTQLSVL.

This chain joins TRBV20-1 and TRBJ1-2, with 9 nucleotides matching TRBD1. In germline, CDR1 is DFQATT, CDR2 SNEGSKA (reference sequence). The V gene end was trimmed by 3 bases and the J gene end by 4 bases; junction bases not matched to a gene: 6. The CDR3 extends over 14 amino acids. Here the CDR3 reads CSASSGQGPYGYTF. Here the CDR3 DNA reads TGCAGTGCTAGTTCGGGACAGGGACCCTATGGCTACACCTTC.

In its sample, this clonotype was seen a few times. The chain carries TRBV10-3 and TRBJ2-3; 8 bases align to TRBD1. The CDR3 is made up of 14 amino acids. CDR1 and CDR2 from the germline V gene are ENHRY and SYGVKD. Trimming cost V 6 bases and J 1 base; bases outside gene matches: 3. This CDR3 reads CAIRSTGGTDTQYF. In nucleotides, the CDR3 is TGTGCCATCAGGTCGACAGGGGGCACAGATACGCAGTATTTT.

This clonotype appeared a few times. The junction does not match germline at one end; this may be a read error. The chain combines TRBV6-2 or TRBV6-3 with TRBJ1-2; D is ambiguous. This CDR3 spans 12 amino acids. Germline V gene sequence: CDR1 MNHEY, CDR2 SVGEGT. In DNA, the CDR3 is TGTGCCAGCAGTTTTCCAGACTATGGTTACACCTTC. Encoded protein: CASSFPDYGYTF.

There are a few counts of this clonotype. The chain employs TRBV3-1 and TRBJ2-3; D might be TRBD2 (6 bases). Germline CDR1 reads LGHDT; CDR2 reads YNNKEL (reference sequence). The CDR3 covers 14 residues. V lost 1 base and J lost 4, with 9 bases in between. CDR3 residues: CASSQGLVADTQYF. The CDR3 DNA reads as TGTGCCAGCAGCCAAGGACTAGTCGCAGATACGCAGTATTTT.

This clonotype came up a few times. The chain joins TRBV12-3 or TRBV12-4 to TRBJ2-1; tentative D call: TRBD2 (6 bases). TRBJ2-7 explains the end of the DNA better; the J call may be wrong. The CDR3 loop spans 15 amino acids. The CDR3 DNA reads TGTGCCAGCAGCACGACGGAGGGCGTTAGTGGCGAGCAGTACTTC. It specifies CASSTTEGVSGEQYF.

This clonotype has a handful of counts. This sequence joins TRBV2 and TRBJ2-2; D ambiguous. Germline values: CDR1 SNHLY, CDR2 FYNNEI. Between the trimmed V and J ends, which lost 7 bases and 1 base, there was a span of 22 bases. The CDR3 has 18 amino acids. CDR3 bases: TGTGCCAGCAACCCTTTTGGAACCGGCGCCCTGAACACCGGGGAGCTGTTTTTT. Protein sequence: CASNPFGTGALNTGELFF.

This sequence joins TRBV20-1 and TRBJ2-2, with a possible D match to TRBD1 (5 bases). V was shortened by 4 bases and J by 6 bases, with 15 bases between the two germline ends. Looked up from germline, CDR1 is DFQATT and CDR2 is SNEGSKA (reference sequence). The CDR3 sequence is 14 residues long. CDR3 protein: CSATGQGSAGELFF. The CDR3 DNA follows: TGCAGTGCTACCGGGCAGGGTTCGGCCGGGGAGCTGTTTTTT.

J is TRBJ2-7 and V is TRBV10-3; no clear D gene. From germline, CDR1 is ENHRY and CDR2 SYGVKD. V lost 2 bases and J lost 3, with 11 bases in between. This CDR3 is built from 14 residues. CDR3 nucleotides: TGTGCCATCAGTGAGCCAGGCCGCGACTACGAGCAGTACTTC. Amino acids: CAISEPGRDYEQYF.